This TCR beta chain was recovered during a study of T cell responses to AZD1222 COVID-19 vaccine. The study, taken as a whole, reports: Clonal diversity was possibly underestimated, and white British individuals and females predominated among donors. None of the repertoires were sampled until the peak T cell response had passed.

Here immunoSEQ multiplex PCR was the method, and the copy in TCRdb shows in-frame clones only, minus some. This table has 120,000 or so clones, roughly 90% appearing once. Points on this clone: Its specificity is not known.

V lost 10 bases and J lost 6; bases outside the gene matches: 9. Germline loops: CDR1 LNHDA, CDR2 SQIVND (reference sequence). CDR3 size: 13 residues. The sample in question was peripheral blood, obtained on day 0 of AZD1222 vaccination. This sequence originates from an adult in good health. This chain uses TRBV19 with TRBJ1-1; 9 bases align to TRBD1. The DNA for the CDR3 is TGTGCCACTGGGGACAGGGTAGAGTCTGAAGCTTTCTTT. Translating gives CATGDRVESEAFF.